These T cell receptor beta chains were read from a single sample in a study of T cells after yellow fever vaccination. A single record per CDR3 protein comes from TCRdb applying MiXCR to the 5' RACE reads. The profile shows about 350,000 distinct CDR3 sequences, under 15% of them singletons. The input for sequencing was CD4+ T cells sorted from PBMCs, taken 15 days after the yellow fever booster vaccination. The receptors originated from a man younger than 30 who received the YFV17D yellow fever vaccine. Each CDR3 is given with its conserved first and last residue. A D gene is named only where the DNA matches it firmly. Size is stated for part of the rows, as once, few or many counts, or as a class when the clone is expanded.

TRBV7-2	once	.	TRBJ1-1	TGTGCCAGCAGCTTAGCCGGGGGCTATTCGAACACTGAAGCTTTCTTT	CASSLAGGYSNTEAFF
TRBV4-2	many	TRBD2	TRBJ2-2	TGTGCCAGCAGCCAAGATGCTAGCGGGGGGTTTAACACCGGGGAGCTGTTTTTT	CASSQDASGGFNTGELFF
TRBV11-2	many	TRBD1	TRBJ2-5	TGTGCCAGCAGACTCGACAGGGGAGAGACCCAGTACTTC	CASRLDRGETQYF
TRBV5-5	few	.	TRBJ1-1	TGTGCCAGCAGCTTAGATGGTGTCGGTCACTTCATGAACACTGAAGCTTTCTTT	CASSLDGVGHFMNTEAFF
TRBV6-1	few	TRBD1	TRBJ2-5	TGTGCCAGCAGTGGCCGGGACAGGGGGTTTCTGGAGACCCAGTACTTC	CASSGRDRGFLETQYF
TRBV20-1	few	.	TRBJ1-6	TGCAGTGCTAAAGGGGGGAATTCACCCCTCCACTTT	CSAKGGNSPLHF
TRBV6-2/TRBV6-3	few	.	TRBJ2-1	TGTGCCAGCAGTCCCGAGGGTGAGCAGTTCTTC	CASSPEGEQFF
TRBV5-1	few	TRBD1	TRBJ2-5	TGCGCCAGCAGCTTGCTACAGGGGGCGCCGGAGACCCAGTACTTC	CASSLLQGAPETQYF
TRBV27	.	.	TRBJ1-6	TGTGCCAGCAGTTTTGCCTCCCTTGGAGGGGGGCCTGATTCACCCCTCCACTTT	CASSFASLGGGPDSPLHF
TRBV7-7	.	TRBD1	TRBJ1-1	TGTGCCAGCAGCCGTTCCCCCTTTACCGGGACAGGGATGAACACTGAAGCTTTCTTT	CASSRSPFTGTGMNTEAFF
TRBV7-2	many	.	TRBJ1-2	TGTGCCAGCACCCAAATGGACAGTAACTATGGCTACACCTTC	CASTQMDSNYGYTF
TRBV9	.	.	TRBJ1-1	TGTGCCAGCAGCGTTGAGGGGCGGACTGAAGCTTTCTTT	CASSVEGRTEAFF
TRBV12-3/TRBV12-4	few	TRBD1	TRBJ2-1	TGTGCCAGCAGATTGGGGACAGGGCAGTTCTTC	CASRLGTGQFF
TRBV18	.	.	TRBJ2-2	TGTGCCAGCTCACCGATCAACACCGGGGAGCTGTTTTTT	CASSPINTGELFF
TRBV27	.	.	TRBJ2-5	TGTGCCAGCAGTTACCGGAGGGGGGGCTACCTAGGGACCCAGTACTTC	CASSYRRGGYLGTQYF
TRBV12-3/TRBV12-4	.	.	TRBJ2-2	TGTGCCAGCAGTTTTCTAGTCCTAGGGGGGGAGCTGTTTTTT	CASSFLVLGGELFF
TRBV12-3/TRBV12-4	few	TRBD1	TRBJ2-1	TGTGCCAGCAGTACGGACAGGGTCGTACGAGAGCAGTTCTTC	CASSTDRVVREQFF
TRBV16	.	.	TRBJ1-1	TGTGCCAGCAGCCAATCAGGTATTGAAGCTTTCTTT	CASSQSGIEAFF
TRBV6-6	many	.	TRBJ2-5	TGTGCCAGCAGCAGGGGACTTCAAGAGACCCAGTACTTC	CASSRGLQETQYF
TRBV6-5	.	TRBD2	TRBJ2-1	TGTGCCAGCAGACCCGGCGATGCGGGGGAGTACAATGAGCAGTTCTTC	CASRPGDAGEYNEQFF
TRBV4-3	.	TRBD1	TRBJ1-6	TGCGCCAGCAGCCAGGGCGGACAGGCTTTACAGCCCCTCCACTTT	CASSQGGQALQPLHF
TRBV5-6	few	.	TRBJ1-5	TGTGCCAGCAGCTTCGGGTTGGGCCTCCCTCAGCCCCAGCATTTT	CASSFGLGLPQPQHF
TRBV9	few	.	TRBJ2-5	TGTGCCAGCAGCCCCGGGACATCGGGACAAGAGACCCAGTACTTC	CASSPGTSGQETQYF
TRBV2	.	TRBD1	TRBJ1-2	TGTGCCAGCACCCTGGACAGGGGGGAATATGGCTACACCTTC	CASTLDRGEYGYTF
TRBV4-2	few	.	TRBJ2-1	TGTGCCAGCAGCCAAGGGGCGCAGAACAATGAGCAGTTCTTC	CASSQGAQNNEQFF
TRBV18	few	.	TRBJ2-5	TGTGCCAGCTCAGGGTACAGGTTCGACGACGAGACCCAGTACTTC	CASSGYRFDDETQYF
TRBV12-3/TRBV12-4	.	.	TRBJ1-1	TGTGCCAGCAGTTCTCAGGGTTTTGAAGCTTTCTTT	CASSSQGFEAFF
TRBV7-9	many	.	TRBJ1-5	TGTGCCAGCAGCTTAGGAGGGCTCGGCAATCAGCCCCAGCATTTT	CASSLGGLGNQPQHF
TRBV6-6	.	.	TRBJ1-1	TGTGCCAGCGTGATAGGGGTCATGAACACTGAAGCTTTCTTT	CASVIGVMNTEAFF
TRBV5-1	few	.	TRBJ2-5	TGCGCCAGCAGCTTCGGCGGGTCCCAAGAGACCCAGTACTTC	CASSFGGSQETQYF
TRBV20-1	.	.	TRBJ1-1	TGCAGTGCTAGGCGACCATGGCAAGGACGTTGGAACACTGAAGCTTTCTTT	CSARRPWQGRWNTEAFF
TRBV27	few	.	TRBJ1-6	TGTGCCAGCGGTAAGACAGGAATTAATTCACCCCTCCACTTT	CASGKTGINSPLHF
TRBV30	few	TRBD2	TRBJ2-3	TGTGCCTGGAGTGTAAGCGGGGGTAGCACAGATACGCAGTATTTT	CAWSVSGGSTDTQYF
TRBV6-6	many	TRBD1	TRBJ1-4	TGTGCCAGCAAAGACAGGGGGCAATGGGATTCTGAAAAACTGTTTTTT	CASKDRGQWDSEKLFF
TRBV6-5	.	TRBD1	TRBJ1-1	TGTGCCAGCAGTTTTCGACAGGGGGGCACTGAAGCTTTCTTT	CASSFRQGGTEAFF
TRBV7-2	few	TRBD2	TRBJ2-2	TGTGCCAGCAGCTTAGGCAGACTAGCCGGCGGGGAGCTGTTTTTT	CASSLGRLAGGELFF
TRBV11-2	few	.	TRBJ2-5	TGTGCCAGCAGCAGGCGGCTAAAAGAGACCCAGTACTTC	CASSRRLKETQYF
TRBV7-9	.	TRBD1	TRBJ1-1	TGTGCCAGCAGTGACAGGGGAGGGAGTGCTTTCTTT	CASSDRGGSAFF
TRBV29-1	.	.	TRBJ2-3	TGCAGCGTTGGGACCCGGACCGCAGATACGCAGTATTTT	CSVGTRTADTQYF
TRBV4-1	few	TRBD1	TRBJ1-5	TGCGCCAGCAGCCGTTACGACGGGGGGACAGGGGTGGAGCCCCAGCATTTT	CASSRYDGGTGVEPQHF
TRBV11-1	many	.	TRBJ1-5	TGTGCCAGCAGCTTAGCAGGCAATCAGCCCCAGCATTTT	CASSLAGNQPQHF
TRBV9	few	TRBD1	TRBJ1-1	TGTGCCAGCAGCGTAGGGGACAGGGTCAACACTGAAGCTTTCTTT	CASSVGDRVNTEAFF
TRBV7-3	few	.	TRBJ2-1	TGTGCCAGCAGCCCCGCGGAGAAGATCCCCTACAATGAGCAGTTCTTC	CASSPAEKIPYNEQFF
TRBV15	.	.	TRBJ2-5	TGTGCCACCAGCAGAGATCGCCTTCACGGGGCCCCGGAGACCCAGTACTTC	CATSRDRLHGAPETQYF
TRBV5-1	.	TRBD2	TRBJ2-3	TGCGCCAGCAGCGGCGGACTAGCGGGCACAGATACGCAGTATTTT	CASSGGLAGTDTQYF
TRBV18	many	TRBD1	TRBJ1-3	TGTGCCAGCTCACGGGACAGGGAAAACACCATATATTTT	CASSRDRENTIYF
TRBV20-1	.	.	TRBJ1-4	TGCAGTGCTAGGCCTAGGACCGCAGATAATGAAAAACTGTTTTTT	CSARPRTADNEKLFF
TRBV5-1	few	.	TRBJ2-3	TGCGCCAGCAGCTCACATCTCGGAGATACGCAGTATTTT	CASSSHLGDTQYF
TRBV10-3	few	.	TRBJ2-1	TGTGCCATCAGTTGGAGGGACAATGAGCAGTTCTTC	CAISWRDNEQFF